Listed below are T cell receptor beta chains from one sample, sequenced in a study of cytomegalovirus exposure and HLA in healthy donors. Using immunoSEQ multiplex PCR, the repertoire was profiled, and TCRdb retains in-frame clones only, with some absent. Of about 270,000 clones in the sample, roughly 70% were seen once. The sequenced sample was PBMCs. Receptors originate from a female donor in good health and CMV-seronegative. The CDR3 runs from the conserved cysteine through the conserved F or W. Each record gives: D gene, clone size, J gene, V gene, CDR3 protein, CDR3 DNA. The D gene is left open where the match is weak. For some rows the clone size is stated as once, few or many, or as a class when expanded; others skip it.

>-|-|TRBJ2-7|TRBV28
CASRLTGEGYEQYF
TGTGCCAGCAGGTTGACAGGGGAGGGCTACGAGCAGTACTTC
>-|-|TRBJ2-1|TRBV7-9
CASSFGQPNEQFF
TGTGCCAGCAGCTTCGGACAGCCAAATGAGCAGTTCTTC
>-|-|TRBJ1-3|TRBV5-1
CASSLEIEGKAGNTIYF
TGCGCCAGCAGCTTGGAAATCGAGGGAAAGGCTGGAAACACCATATATTTT
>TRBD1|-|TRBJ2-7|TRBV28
CASSSPRGRLEQYF
TGTGCCAGCAGTTCCCCCAGGGGGCGCCTCGAGCAGTACTTC
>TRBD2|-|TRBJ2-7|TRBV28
CASSVGGPPYEQYF
TGTGCCAGCAGTGTGGGAGGGCCTCCCTACGAGCAGTACTTC
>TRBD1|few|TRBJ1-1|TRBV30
CAWREQGWGEAFF
TGTGCCTGGAGGGAACAGGGGTGGGGTGAAGCTTTCTTT
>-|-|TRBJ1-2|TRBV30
CAWTTTANYGYIF
TGTGCCTGGACCACGACAGCTAACTATGGCTACATCTTC
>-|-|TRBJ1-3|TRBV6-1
CASSQGHFSGNTIYF
TGTGCCAGCAGCCAGGGACACTTCTCTGGAAACACCATATATTTT
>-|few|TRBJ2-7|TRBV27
CASSLGKRVSYEQYF
TGTGCCAGCAGTTTAGGGAAGCGGGTCTCCTACGAGCAGTACTTC
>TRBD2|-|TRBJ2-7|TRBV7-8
CASRLLAGHYEQYF
TGTGCCAGCCGCTTACTAGCGGGGCACTACGAGCAGTACTTC
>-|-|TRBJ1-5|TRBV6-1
CASSEARQRPQHF
TGTGCCAGCAGTGAAGCCCGACAGAGGCCCCAGCATTTT
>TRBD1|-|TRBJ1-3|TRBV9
CASSVVGDSGNTIYF
TGTGCCAGCAGCGTAGTGGGGGACAGTGGAAACACCATATATTTT
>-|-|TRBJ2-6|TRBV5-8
CASSLGQSGANVLTF
TGTGCCAGCAGCTTGGGACAGTCTGGGGCCAACGTCCTGACTTTC
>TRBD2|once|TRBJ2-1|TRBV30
CAWSVFGGGYNEQFF
TGTGCCTGGAGTGTATTTGGCGGGGGCTACAATGAGCAGTTCTTC
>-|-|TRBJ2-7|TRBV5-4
CASSRLRTGEQYF
TGTGCCAGCAGCCGACTACGGACGGGGGAGCAGTACTTC
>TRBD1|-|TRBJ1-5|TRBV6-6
CASTDEGASNQPQHF
TGTGCCAGCACCGACGAGGGGGCTAGCAATCAGCCCCAGCATTTT
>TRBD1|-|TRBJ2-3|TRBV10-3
CAISPTSGTGSPDTQYF
TGTGCCATCAGTCCAACCTCCGGGACAGGGTCCCCAGATACGCAGTATTTT
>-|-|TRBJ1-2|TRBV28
CASSVKPNLGYTF
TGTGCCAGCAGTGTGAAGCCCAACCTCGGGTACACCTTC
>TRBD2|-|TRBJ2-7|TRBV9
CASSVGGTNPYEQYF
TGTGCCAGCAGCGTAGGGGGGACTAACCCATACGAGCAGTACTTC
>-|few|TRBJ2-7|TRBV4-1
CASSQLASGEQYF
TGCGCCAGCAGCCAACTAGCGTCGGGGGAGCAGTACTTC
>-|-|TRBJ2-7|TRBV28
CASSFPTQAEQYF
TGTGCCAGCAGTTTCCCGACCCAGGCCGAGCAGTACTTC
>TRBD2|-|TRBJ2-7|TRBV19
CASSPGTSGRPRSSYEQYF
TGTGCCAGTAGTCCCGGGACTAGCGGGAGACCTAGGAGCTCCTACGAGCAGTACTTC
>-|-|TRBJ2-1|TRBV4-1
CASSPGVSSYNEQFF
TGCGCCAGCAGCCCAGGGGTGAGCTCCTACAATGAGCAGTTCTTC
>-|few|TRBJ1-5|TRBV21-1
CASSNPSDINSNQPQHF
TGTGCCAGCAGCAACCCCTCCGACATTAATAGCAATCAGCCCCAGCATTTT
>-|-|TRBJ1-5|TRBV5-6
CASSLVGASNQPQHF
TGTGCCAGCAGCTTGGTTGGGGCAAGCAATCAGCCCCAGCATTTT
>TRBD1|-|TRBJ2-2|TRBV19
CASSSTGQGRTGELFF
TGTGCCAGTAGCTCAACGGGACAGGGAAGAACCGGGGAGCTGTTTTTT
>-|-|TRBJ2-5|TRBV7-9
CASSLAPTGQETQYF
TGTGCCAGCAGCTTAGCCCCCACGGGGCAAGAGACCCAGTACTTC
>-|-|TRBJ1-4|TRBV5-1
CASSLTGNTNEKLFF
TGCGCCAGCAGCTTGACAGGGAACACTAATGAAAAACTGTTTTTT
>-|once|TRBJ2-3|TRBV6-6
CATQTVTDTQYF
TGTGCCACCCAGACAGTCACAGATACGCAGTATTTT
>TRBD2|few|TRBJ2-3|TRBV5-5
CASSLVLAGSTDTQYF
TGTGCCAGCAGCTTGGTTCTAGCGGGTAGCACAGATACGCAGTATTTT
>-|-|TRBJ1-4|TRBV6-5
CASGTRQAEKLFF
TGTGCCAGCGGAACCCGACAAGCCGAAAAACTGTTTTTT
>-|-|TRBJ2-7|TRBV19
CASSILRVGGYEQYF
TGTGCCAGTAGTATCCTCCGCGTGGGAGGCTACGAGCAGTACTTC
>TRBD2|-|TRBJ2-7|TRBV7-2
CASSLVLAGAYEQYF
TGTGCCAGCAGCTTAGTTCTAGCGGGAGCCTACGAGCAGTACTTC
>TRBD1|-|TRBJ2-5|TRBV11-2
CASSLGWDRDKETQYF
TGTGCCAGCAGCTTAGGATGGGACAGGGACAAAGAGACCCAGTACTTC
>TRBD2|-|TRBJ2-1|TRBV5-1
CASSLAPGLAGPNEQFF
TGCGCCAGCAGCTTGGCCCCCGGACTAGCGGGCCCCAATGAGCAGTTCTTC
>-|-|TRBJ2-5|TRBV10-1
CASSESERIWEQYF
TGCGCCAGCAGTGAGTCGGAGCGGATTTGGGAGCAGTACTTC
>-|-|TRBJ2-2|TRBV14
CASSQESILGATGELFF
TGTGCCAGCAGCCAAGAGTCGATCCTAGGGGCTACCGGGGAGCTGTTTTTT
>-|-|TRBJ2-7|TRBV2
CASSAESLEQYF
TGTGCCAGCAGTGCTGAGTCCCTCGAGCAGTACTTC
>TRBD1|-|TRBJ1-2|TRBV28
CASSLSGTGGPNYGYTF
TGTGCCAGCAGTTTATCAGGGACAGGGGGGCCTAACTATGGCTACACCTTC
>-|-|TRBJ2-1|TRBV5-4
CASSLGSNEQFF
TGTGCCAGCAGCTTGGGGAGCAATGAGCAGTTCTTC
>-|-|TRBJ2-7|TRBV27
CASIDRDYPRGEQYF
TGTGCCAGCATCGACCGGGACTACCCCAGGGGCGAGCAGTACTTC
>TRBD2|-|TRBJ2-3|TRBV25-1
CATELAGVTDTQYF
TGTGCCACCGAACTAGCGGGAGTAACAGATACGCAGTATTTT
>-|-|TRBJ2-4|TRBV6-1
CASSEWSVKNIQYF
TGTGCCAGCAGTGAATGGTCAGTAAAAAACATTCAGTACTTC
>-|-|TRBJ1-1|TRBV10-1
CASSESRYTEAFF
TGCGCCAGCAGTGAGTCCCGTTACACTGAAGCTTTCTTT
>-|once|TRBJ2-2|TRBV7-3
CASSRPGQEGTGELFF
TGTGCCAGCAGCCGACCCGGACAGGAGGGCACCGGGGAGCTGTTTTTT
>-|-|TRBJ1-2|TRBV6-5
CASSASQGSGYTF
TGTGCCAGCAGTGCGTCACAGGGTAGCGGCTACACCTTC
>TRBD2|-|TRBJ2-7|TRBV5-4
CASSLGTTYEQYF
TGTGCCAGCAGCTTAGGGACTACCTACGAGCAGTACTTC
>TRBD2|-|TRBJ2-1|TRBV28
CAIGRDEQFF
TGTGCCATAGGGAGGGATGAGCAGTTCTTC
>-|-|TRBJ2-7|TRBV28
CASSLAGSSYEQYF
TGTGCCAGCAGTTTGGCGGGGTCCTCCTACGAGCAGTACTTC